This TCR beta chain was captured by sequencing in a study of post-analysis software for immune sequencing data. The study's findings and limits: The study found TRBV5-6, TRBV5-1 and TRBV20-1 among a few TRBV segments more frequent in patients than controls.

This clonotype showed up just a few times. Its antigen remains unidentified. Trimming took 10 bases from V and 0 from J; bases not matched to a gene: 10. Germline V gene sequence: CDR1 MNHEY, CDR2 SVGAGI. This CDR3 contains 15 residues. Prepared libraries of TCR beta cDNA carried unique molecular identifiers. TCRdb recomputed calls from the PCR reads with MiXCR, one row per CDR3 protein. Found here are about 400,000 distinct CDR3 sequences, around 33% of them singletons; the top ten hold 10% to 15%. What was sequenced was blood. This TCR was sampled from a girl aged 10-17 years with multiple sclerosis. V usage is TRBV6-5 and J usage is TRBJ2-3, with TRBD2 matching over 7 bases. CDR3 bases: TGTGCCACCAGCCCCGGGGGGTTTAGCACAGATACGCAGTATTTT. Encoded protein: CATSPGGFSTDTQYF.